Each of the 22 T cell receptor beta chains below was sequenced from the same sample in a study of blood T cell repertoires in COVID-19. Produced via immunoSEQ multiplex PCR; TCRdb's table is partial and in-frame only. The repertoire holds about 37,000 clones, with 75% to 90% as singletons. Source material: peripheral blood. All receptors come from a human donor in a cohort sampled during active COVID-19.

V usage is TRBV7-3 and J usage is TRBJ2-1, with 8 nucleotides matching TRBD1. V gave up 6 bases and J gave up 8 bases; unmatched junction bases: 9. CDR1 SGHTA and CDR2 FQGTGA come from the germline V gene. The CDR3 runs 14 residues. The CDR3 is CASSFGQGGYEQFF. The CDR3 DNA sequence: TGTGCCAGCAGTTTCGGACAGGGAGGCTATGAGCAGTTCTTC.

V is TRBV28 and J is TRBJ1-2; 8 bases match TRBD1. Germline loops: CDR1 MDHEN, CDR2 SYDVKM. V was pared by 5 bases and J by 7 bases, with 9 bases of the junction left unmatched. The CDR3 has 14 amino acids. CDR3: CASSVPGQGLGYTF. The CDR3 region has the DNA TGTGCCAGCAGTGTACCAGGACAGGGCCTTGGCTACACCTTC.

In nucleotides, the CDR3 is TGTGCCAGCAGTGGACAGACTCAGCCCTACGAGCAGTACTTC. This codes for CASSGQTQPYEQYF. The rearrangement links TRBV2 to TRBJ2-7; D may be TRBD1 (5 bases). Germline CDR1 SNHLY, CDR2 FYNNEI. Deletions cut 4 bases from V and 2 bases from J, with 12 bases between. The CDR3 consists of 14 residues. Based on the CDR3 plus reference TRBV2 and TRBJ2-7, the full variable domain is EPEVTQTPSHQVTQMGQEVILRCVPISNHLYFYWYRQILGQKVEFLVSFYNNEISEKSEIFDDQFSVERPDGSNFTLKIRSTKLEDSAMYFCASSGQTQPYEQYFGPGTRLTVT.

The chain recombines TRBV4-1 with TRBJ1-1; no definite D call. CDR1 and CDR2 from the germline V gene are MGHRA and YSYEKL. This CDR3 has 15 residues. Trimming stripped 0 bases from V and 5 bases from J, with 13 bases between. The CDR3 DNA reads as TGCGCCAGCAGCCAAGATTTCGGGGTCGGGACTGAAGCTTTCTTT. Protein product: CASSQDFGVGTEAFF.

The chain carries TRBV10-3 and TRBJ2-5; 10 bases match TRBD2. V was clipped by 2 bases and J by 4 bases; unmatched bases: 4. This CDR3 has 15 amino acids. Germline CDR1 is ENHRY and CDR2 is SYGVKD. The CDR3 DNA is TGTGCCATCAGTGAGCCCGTAGCGGGAGGAGAGACCCAGTACTTC. Translation gives CAISEPVAGGETQYF.

This rearrangement joins TRBV18 to TRBJ2-1; perhaps TRBD1 as D (6 bases). The CDR3 covers 15 residues. V was clipped by 3 bases and J by 13 bases, with 22 bases between them. Per the germline V gene, CDR1 is KGHSH and CDR2 is LQKENI. CDR3 residues: CASSPPGTQTRTQFF. As DNA, the CDR3 is TGTGCCAGCTCACCTCCCGGGACACAGACCCGTACCCAGTTCTTC. Variable domain in full (rest from reference TRBV18 and TRBJ2-1): NAGVMQNPRHLVRRRGQEARLRCSPMKGHSHVYWYRQLPEEGLKFMVYLQKENIIDESGMPKERFSAEFPKEGPSILRIQQVVRGDSAAYFCASSPPGTQTRTQFFGPGTRLTVL.

The chain joins TRBV11-3 to TRBJ2-3; TRBD2 might be the D (5 bases). Trimming took off 1 base at V and 3 bases at J, with 11 bases between the two ends. CDR1 is SGHNT and CDR2 is YENEEA in the germline V gene. CDR3 length: 15 residues. Here the CDR3 DNA reads TGTGCCAGCAGCTTAGGGGCGGGTGAAACAGATACGCAGTATTTT. This gives the protein CASSLGAGETDTQYF. The full variable domain, rest sourced from reference TRBV11-3 and TRBJ2-3, is EAGVVQSPRYKIIEKKQPVAFWCNPISGHNTLYWYLQNLGQGPELLIRYENEEAVDDSQLPKDRFSAERLKGVDSTLKIQPAELGDSAVYLCASSLGAGETDTQYFGPGTRLTVL.

The chain is built from TRBV20-1 and TRBJ1-1; unclear D gene. The CDR3 contains 11 residues. Germline V gene sequence: CDR1 DFQATT, CDR2 SNEGSKA (reference sequence). Between the trimmed V and J ends, which lost 3 bases and 2 bases, there was a span of 4 bases. CDR3 protein: CSARYNTEAFF. The CDR3 nucleotides are TGCAGTGCTAGGTATAACACTGAAGCTTTCTTT.

The CDR3 loop is CASSFLRDTQYF. CDR3 nucleotide sequence: TGCGCCAGCAGCTTCCTGAGAGATACGCAGTATTTT. The V and J genes are TRBV5-1 and TRBJ2-3; the D is unclear. The length of the CDR3 is 12 residues. The V end lost 2 bases, the J end lost 5 bases, and 6 bases lay between the germline ends. The V gene's germline CDR1 is SGHRS and CDR2 YFSETQ.

V and J are TRBV27 and TRBJ2-1; possible D gene TRBD1, 6 bases. The CDR3 contains 11 residues. Deletions cut 8 bases from V and 9 bases from J, with 11 bases between. Germline values: CDR1 MNHEY, CDR2 SMNVEV (reference sequence). CDR3 region: CASRRGGEQFF. CDR3 DNA: TGTGCCAGCCGACGAGGGGGTGAGCAGTTCTTC.

The rearrangement links TRBV30 to TRBJ1-6; possible D gene TRBD1, 6 bases. The CDR3 covers 14 residues. Germline values: CDR1 GTSNPN, CDR2 SVGIG (reference sequence). Trimming shortened V by 4 bases and J by 7 bases, and 14 bases separated the two germline ends. The CDR3 coding sequence is TGTGCCTGGACAAAACAGGGTCTAAATTCACCCCTCCACTTT. Translated: CAWTKQGLNSPLHF. Filled out from reference TRBV30 and TRBJ1-6, the complete variable domain reads SQTIHQWPATLVQPVGSPLSLECTVEGTSNPNLYWYRQAAGRGLQLLFYSVGIGQISSEVPQNLSASRPQDRQFILSSKKLLLSDSGFYLCAWTKQGLNSPLHFGNGTRLTVT.

The V call is TRBV7-2, the J call TRBJ2-5; 11 bases are shared with TRBD2. From germline, CDR1 is SGHTA and CDR2 FQGNSA. This CDR3 spans 16 amino acids. Trimming cost V 5 bases and J 7 bases; bases outside gene matches: 12. DNA for the CDR3: TGTGCCAGCAGCCGTTTGGGGCTAGCGGGGGGAGGGACCCAGTACTTC. Translation gives CASSRLGLAGGGTQYF. The whole variable domain, remainder taken from reference TRBV7-2 and TRBJ2-5, is GAGVSQSPSNKVTEKGKDVELRCDPISGHTALYWYRQSLGQGLEFLIYFQGNSAPDKSGLPSDRFSAERTGGSVSTLTIQRTQQEDSAVYLCASSRLGLAGGGTQYFGPGTRLLVL.

As DNA, the CDR3 is TGTGCCAGCAGTTTATGGGGCAGTGAAGCTTTCTTT. Translation gives CASSLWGSEAFF. This chain uses TRBV28 with TRBJ1-1; D remains ambiguous. Trimming removed 0 bases from V and 7 bases from J, with 6 bases in between. Germline CDR1 is MDHEN and CDR2 is SYDVKM. The CDR3 length is 12 residues.

The chain has TRBV29-1 and TRBJ1-4; D may be TRBD1 (5 bases). Looked up from germline, CDR1 is SQVTM and CDR2 is ANQGSEA. The CDR3 sequence is 13 residues long. V was cut by 4 bases and J by 5 bases, with 11 bases left in between. The CDR3 DNA reads TGCAGCGTTGGGGGGGGACCGAATGAAAAACTGTTTTTT. Translating it yields CSVGGGPNEKLFF.

The chain employs TRBV3-1 (or the pseudogene TRBV3-2) and TRBJ2-3, with 9 bases aligning to TRBD2. The germline V gene has CDR1 LGHDT and CDR2 YNNKEL (reference sequence). V lost 0 bases to trimming and J lost 5 bases; unmatched junction nucleotides: 9. The CDR3 has 17 residues. CDR3: CASSQEGAAGGIDTQYF. The CDR3 region has the DNA TGTGCCAGCAGCCAAGAGGGGGCAGCGGGAGGAATAGATACGCAGTATTTT.

The chain employs TRBV5-4 and TRBJ2-7; a possible D gene is TRBD1 (5 bases). The CDR3 consists of 16 residues. V lost 2 bases, J lost 1 base, and 16 bases lay in between. Germline V gene sequence: CDR1 SGHNT, CDR2 YYREEE (reference sequence). In DNA, the CDR3 is TGTGCCAGCAGCTTTGGCCGCTTCGACAGTTCCTACGAGCAGTACTTC. Translating gives CASSFGRFDSSYEQYF.

The V and J genes are TRBV27 and TRBJ2-7; D not resolved. This CDR3 has 13 residues. V lost 5 bases to trimming and J lost 0 bases, with 8 bases between them. The germline CDR1 and CDR2 sequences are MNHEY and SMNVEV (reference sequence). The CDR3 nucleotides are TGTGCCAGCAGTAGACCGGGCTCCTACGAGCAGTACTTC. Its translation: CASSRPGSYEQYF.

This clone was detected only once. V is TRBV7-2 and J is TRBJ1-5, with TRBD1 matching 7 bases. The J segment lost 6 bases and the V segment lost 1 base, leaving 0 bases of the junction unmatched. The CDR3 consists of 13 residues. Germline V CDR1 and CDR2: SGHTA, FQGNSA. The CDR3 is CASSLDRGQPQHF. DNA of the CDR3: TGTGCCAGCAGCTTAGACAGGGGTCAGCCCCAGCATTTT.

CDR3 amino acids: CASSPVNTGELFF. The CDR3 DNA sequence: TGCGCCAGCAGTCCAGTGAACACCGGGGAGCTGTTTTTT. The chain combines TRBV4-1 with TRBJ2-2, with D unclear. Trimming stripped 6 bases from V and 1 base from J, with 6 bases between. The CDR3 runs 13 residues. From germline, CDR1 is MGHRA and CDR2 YSYEKL.

The CDR3 nucleotides are TGTGCCAGCAGTCGGGACAACTACGAGCAGTACTTC. Its translation is CASSRDNYEQYF. V and J are TRBV6-5 and TRBJ2-7; D may be TRBD1 (6 bases). Trimming took off 5 bases at V and 3 bases at J, with 8 bases between the two ends. This CDR3 is 12 amino acids long. CDR1 MNHEY and CDR2 SVGAGI come from the germline V gene.

This CDR3 is CASSRTSGYNEQFF. CDR3 DNA sequence: TGTGCCAGCAGCCGGACTAGCGGCTACAATGAGCAGTTCTTC. The V gene is TRBV5-6, the J gene TRBJ2-1, with 10 bases that match TRBD2. Looked up from germline, CDR1 is SGHDT and CDR2 is YYEEEE. The length of the CDR3 is 14 residues. The ends lost 4 bases at V and 3 bases at J; junction bases unmatched: 1.

This chain links TRBV14 with TRBJ1-1; 7 bases are a match to TRBD1. V lost 4 bases and J lost 1; bases outside the gene matches: 24. CDR1 SGHDN and CDR2 FVKESK come from the germline V gene. This CDR3 contains 21 residues. The CDR3 region has the DNA TGTGCCAGCAGCCGCATACCGAAAGATCTAGGAGGGGGCGGTACGAACACTGAAGCTTTCTTT. It codes for CASSRIPKDLGGGGTNTEAFF.